This TCR beta chain appears in the sequencing data of a study of T cell responses to AZD1222 COVID-19 vaccine (dated by TCRdb to the early 2020s). Looking at the study overall: A total of under 250 trial participants underwent TCR sequencing, of whom under 220 had received two doses of AZD1222 and around 26 had received two doses of the MenACWY control vaccine. Trial participants were enrolled by age into 18-55, 56-69 and 70-plus year subgroups, with 148, 28 and 57 TCR-sequenced participants respectively.

The junction shows trimming of 6 bases on V and 5 bases on J, plus 13 bases between the germline ends. Spanning cysteine to phenylalanine, the CDR3 consists of 13 amino acids. The CDR3 DNA has 39 bases and is translated from base 1. Based on the germline V gene, the CDR1 and CDR2 sequences are MDHEN and SYDVKM. Interpreted using the paper, the time point label stands for: about 28 days (+/-7) after the second vaccine dose. AZD1222 recipients with second doses at about 4 weeks or about 12 weeks were pooled, because spike-specific TCR depth and breadth did not differ between schedules. Samples from vaccinated people were obtained from the UK trials COV001 and COV002, which included a single-blind randomized controlled phase 2/3 trial of AZD1222 (ChAdOx1 nCoV-19) in healthy adults. For TCRbeta chain sequencing, PBMC samples from trial participants were taken at day 0 and at day 28 after the second dose.

Remarks on this clone: No antigen is known for it. No much larger clonotype is one base removed from it; base qualities were not supplied.

What the work shows at the level of the full study, not this receptor alone: Reportedly, almost half of the unique spike-specific TCRs recognized epitopes lying outside the regions that are mutated in the B.1.351 and B.1.1.7 variants. Conclusions about previously exposed vaccinees are limited because only six or seven AZD1222 recipients were SARS-CoV-2 seropositive at baseline. In the small 56-69-year group, the increase in depth fell short of significance, most likely because of low power. Vaccine-associated CD4 TCRs spanned the whole spike protein, with dominant responses in regions 160-218 and 743-854. Spike-specific TCR breadth and depth rose significantly after two AZD1222 doses compared with day 0 and with MenACWY recipients. Most participants were white British and females outnumbered males, and the authors suggested that clonal diversity may have been underestimated. No day 14 peak-response samples were available, so repertoires were characterized only after the peak T cell response.

The CDR3 regions of human TCRbeta chains were subjected to immunosequencing. From the authors' description of their analysis: Repertoire TCRs were checked for matches against a reference library of SARS-CoV-2-specific TCRs that had been generated using the MIRA antigen-specificity platform. Breadth was defined as the fraction of unique TCRs that were SARS-CoV-2-associated. Depth was defined as the fraction of total T cells that were SARS-CoV-2-associated. Using the MIRA data, each spike-specific TCR was assigned both to the spike region to which the TCR was reactive and to a CD4 or CD8 class. Log10-transformed breadth and depth values were compared by one-way ANOVA with Sidak's multiple comparisons tests. This immuneACCESS table, as held by TCRdb, lists in-frame sequences with V and J called but not all clones. Of the missing ones, under half trace to an unresolved V gene in checked studies; the others have no known cause. V and J calls and clone size are copied from that table; D and trimming were computed from the DNA. Within this sample are approximately 93,000 clones, with roughly nine tenths of them counted one time only. The ten largest clones represent under 5.5% of the sample.

This sequence uses TRBV28 and TRBJ1-2; the D gene is not confidently resolved. The clonotype originates from an adult who received the AZD1222 COVID-19 vaccine. Sequenced here: peripheral blood, sampled 28 days after the second AZD1222 dose. The encoded CDR3 is CASSRGSSYGYTF. The base sequence is TGTGCCAGCAGCCGAGGAAGCTCTTATGGCTACACCTTC.